This is a list of T cell receptor beta chains from one sample in a study of T cells in Graves' hyperthyroidism and ophthalmopathy. In TCRdb, the multiplex PCR reads were re-called with MiXCR into one record per CDR3 protein. The sample comprises about 270,000 distinct CDR3 sequences, about 20% of which are singletons, and roughly 60% rests with the top ten. The sequencing input was blood. These receptors were collected from a man between 25 and 39 years old with Graves' ophthalmopathy. Both conserved end residues are part of each CDR3. The D gene is left open where the match is weak. Clone size is not always given. Where it is, it says once, few, many or a class for expanded clones.

V: TRBV3-1; size: few; J: TRBJ2-2; D: -; CDR3: CASSPYTGELFF; DNA: TGTGCCAGCAGCCCGTACACCGGGGAGCTGTTTTTT
V: TRBV18; size: -; J: TRBJ2-3; D: TRBD2; CDR3: CASSPRLAGGRRPDTQYF; DNA: TGTGCCAGCTCACCACGGCTAGCGGGAGGAAGGAGGCCAGATACGCAGTATTTT
V: TRBV11-2; size: many; J: TRBJ2-2; D: TRBD1; CDR3: CASSFLTGTGELFF; DNA: TGTGCCAGCAGCTTTTTGACAGGGACAGGGGAGCTGTTTTTT
V: TRBV9; size: -; J: TRBJ2-3; D: -; CDR3: CASSVSPSDTDTQYF; DNA: TGTGCCAGCAGCGTATCCCCTAGCGACACAGATACGCAGTATTTT
V: TRBV7-2; size: -; J: TRBJ2-1; D: TRBD1; CDR3: CASSLALGQSYNEQFF; DNA: TGTGCCAGCAGCTTAGCGCTGGGACAGTCCTACAATGAGCAGTTCTTC
V: TRBV3-1; size: many; J: TRBJ2-3; D: -; CDR3: CASSQAQTDTQYF; DNA: TGTGCCAGCAGCCAAGCGCAAACAGATACGCAGTATTTT
V: TRBV7-8; size: few; J: TRBJ1-2; D: -; CDR3: CASSLVRGGEGYGYTF; DNA: TGTGCCAGCAGCTTAGTGAGGGGAGGGGAGGGCTATGGCTACACCTTC
V: TRBV7-6; size: few; J: TRBJ2-3; D: -; CDR3: CASSARQRDTQYF; DNA: TGTGCCAGCAGCGCAAGACAGAGAGATACGCAGTATTTT
V: TRBV12-5; size: -; J: TRBJ1-5; D: TRBD1; CDR3: CASGSWPDRGDQPQHF; DNA: TGTGCTAGTGGTTCATGGCCCGACAGGGGCGATCAGCCCCAGCATTTT
V: TRBV29-1; size: many; J: TRBJ1-1; D: TRBD1; CDR3: CSVAGQGNTEAFF; DNA: TGCAGCGTTGCCGGACAGGGCAACACTGAAGCTTTCTTT
V: TRBV29-1; size: -; J: TRBJ2-5; D: -; CDR3: CSVEDGGSKETQYF; DNA: TGCAGCGTTGAAGATGGGGGATCGAAAGAGACCCAGTACTTC
V: TRBV10-3; size: many; J: TRBJ1-1; D: -; CDR3: CAISERETGAEAFF; DNA: TGTGCCATCAGTGAGCGAGAGACAGGAGCTGAAGCTTTCTTT
V: TRBV10-3; size: many; J: TRBJ1-1; D: -; CDR3: CAISESGQFPTEAFF; DNA: TGTGCCATCAGTGAGTCAGGACAGTTTCCCACTGAAGCTTTCTTT
V: TRBV18; size: many; J: TRBJ1-2; D: TRBD1; CDR3: CASSPTDRGLGYTF; DNA: TGTGCCAGCTCACCAACAGACAGGGGTCTTGGCTACACCTTC
V: TRBV12-3/TRBV12-4; size: -; J: TRBJ1-6; D: -; CDR3: CASSLKGPNSPLHF; DNA: TGTGCCAGCAGCCTTAAGGGGCCGAATTCACCCCTCCACTTT
V: TRBV20-1; size: few; J: TRBJ2-2; D: TRBD2; CDR3: CSARDRATAGVGELFF; DNA: TGCAGTGCTAGAGATCGGGCGACAGCGGGAGTCGGGGAGCTGTTTTTT
V: TRBV27; size: few; J: TRBJ2-7; D: -; CDR3: CASSLSGLSSGGEQYF; DNA: TGTGCCAGCAGTTTGTCGGGACTCAGCTCTGGTGGTGAGCAGTACTTC
V: TRBV5-1; size: few; J: TRBJ1-5; D: -; CDR3: CASSLEGFQPQHF; DNA: TGCGCCAGCAGCTTGGAGGGTTTCCAGCCCCAGCATTTT
V: TRBV11-3; size: many; J: TRBJ2-1; D: TRBD2; CDR3: CASSLASGSFFAYNEQFF; DNA: TGTGCCAGCAGCTTGGCTAGCGGGAGTTTCTTCGCCTACAATGAGCAGTTCTTC
V: TRBV9; size: few; J: TRBJ1-2; D: -; CDR3: CASSVGGNGYTF; DNA: TGTGCCAGCAGCGTTGGGGGTAATGGCTACACCTTC
V: TRBV6-1; size: few; J: TRBJ2-2; D: -; CDR3: CASSEGRGTRAHGELFF; DNA: TGTGCCAGCAGTGAAGGCCGTGGGACCCGGGCCCACGGGGAGCTGTTTTTT
V: TRBV12-3/TRBV12-4; size: few; J: TRBJ1-5; D: -; CDR3: CASSLRGKRGWSNQPQHF; DNA: TGTGCCAGCAGTTTAAGGGGGAAGAGGGGATGGAGCAATCAGCCCCAGCATTTT
V: TRBV3-1; size: many; J: TRBJ2-7; D: -; CDR3: CASSQGPTYEQYF; DNA: TGTGCCAGCAGCCAAGGTCCCACCTACGAGCAGTACTTC
V: TRBV28; size: -; J: TRBJ2-1; D: TRBD2; CDR3: CASSFGLVANNEQFF; DNA: TGTGCCAGCAGTTTCGGACTAGTCGCCAATAATGAGCAGTTCTTC
V: TRBV7-8; size: -; J: TRBJ1-5; D: TRBD1; CDR3: CASSLQGRGNNQPQHF; DNA: TGTGCCAGCAGCCTACAGGGCAGGGGGAACAATCAGCCCCAGCATTTT
V: TRBV7-3; size: few; J: TRBJ2-1; D: -; CDR3: CASSPRVYNEQFF; DNA: TGTGCCAGCAGCCCCCGGGTCTACAATGAGCAGTTCTTC